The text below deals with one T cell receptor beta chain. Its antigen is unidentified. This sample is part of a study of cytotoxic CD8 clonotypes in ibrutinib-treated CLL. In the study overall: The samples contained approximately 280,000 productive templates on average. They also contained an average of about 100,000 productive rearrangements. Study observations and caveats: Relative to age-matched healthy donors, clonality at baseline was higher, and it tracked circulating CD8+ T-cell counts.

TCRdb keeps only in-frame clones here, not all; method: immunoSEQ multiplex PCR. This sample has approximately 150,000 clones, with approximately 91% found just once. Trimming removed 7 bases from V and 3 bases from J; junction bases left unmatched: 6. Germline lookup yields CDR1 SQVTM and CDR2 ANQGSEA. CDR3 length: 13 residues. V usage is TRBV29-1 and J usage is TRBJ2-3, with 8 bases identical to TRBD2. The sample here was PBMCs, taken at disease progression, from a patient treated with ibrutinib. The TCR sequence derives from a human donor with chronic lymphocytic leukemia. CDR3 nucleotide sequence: TGCAGCGCAGCGGGAGCGAGGACAGATACGCAGTATTTT. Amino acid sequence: CSAAGARTDTQYF.